Listed below are T cell receptor beta chains from one sample, sequenced in a study of T cells after posttransplantation cyclophosphamide. Clones were sequenced by immunoSEQ multiplex PCR, and TCRdb holds only the in-frame ones, with some missing. The sample holds tens of thousands of clones; less than 90% are singletons and the top ten take 12%. The material was PBMCs, obtained after allogeneic stem cell transplant with posttransplant cyclophosphamide. The receptors were sampled from a female patient between 30 and 39 years old who received an allogeneic stem cell transplant from an unrelated donor, was CMV-positive, and had no GVHD. Some T cells may possibly be graft donor cells. Each CDR3 is given with its conserved first and last residue. A D gene is named only where the DNA matches it firmly. The size field is filled for only some rows; it gives once, few, many or a size class.

D gene: TRBD1; clone size: NA; J gene: TRBJ1-4; V gene: TRBV6-6; CDR3 length: 16; CDR3 DNA: TGTGCCAGCCTTCAGGGGGCGGAGAGGGCTAATGAAAAACTGTTTTTT; CDR3 protein: CASLQGAERANEKLFF
D gene: TRBD2; clone size: NA; J gene: TRBJ2-5; V gene: TRBV4-3; CDR3 length: 20; CDR3 DNA: TGCGCCAGCAGCCAAGACCCTCCGGCTAGCGGGGGGGCGAGGCAAGAGACCCAGTACTTC; CDR3 protein: CASSQDPPASGGARQETQYF
D gene: NA; clone size: once; J gene: TRBJ2-7; V gene: TRBV7-9; CDR3 length: 14; CDR3 DNA: TGTGCCAGCAGCTTTGGTCTAGCCCTCAGCGAGCAGTACTTC; CDR3 protein: CASSFGLALSEQYF
D gene: NA; clone size: NA; J gene: TRBJ2-3; V gene: TRBV5-1; CDR3 length: 16; CDR3 DNA: TGCGCCAGCAGCGAGAACACAGGAAAGGGCACAGATACGCAGTATTTT; CDR3 protein: CASSENTGKGTDTQYF
D gene: NA; clone size: once; J gene: TRBJ2-7; V gene: TRBV13; CDR3 length: 15; CDR3 DNA: TGTGCCAGCAGCTTAGAGGGACAGTCGGGGGACGAGCAGTACTTC; CDR3 protein: CASSLEGQSGDEQYF
D gene: NA; clone size: NA; J gene: TRBJ1-3; V gene: TRBV5-5; CDR3 length: 16; CDR3 DNA: TGTGCCAGCAGCTTGGAACTCCATTCCTCTGGAAACACCATATATTTT; CDR3 protein: CASSLELHSSGNTIYF
D gene: TRBD1; clone size: NA; J gene: TRBJ2-1; V gene: TRBV5-4; CDR3 length: 13; CDR3 DNA: TGTGCCAGCAGCTCGACAGGGTGGGATGAGCAGTTCTTC; CDR3 protein: CASSSTGWDEQFF
D gene: NA; clone size: NA; J gene: TRBJ1-3; V gene: TRBV10-3; CDR3 length: 14; CDR3 DNA: TGTGCCATCAGGGGGGGGTTCGGGGAAAACACCATATATTTT; CDR3 protein: CAIRGGFGENTIYF
D gene: NA; clone size: NA; J gene: TRBJ1-1; V gene: TRBV28; CDR3 length: 17; CDR3 DNA: TGTGCCAGCAGCCCCCCCGCAGGGGCCAGTGGGAACACTGAAGCTTTCTTT; CDR3 protein: CASSPPAGASGNTEAFF
D gene: TRBD2; clone size: once; J gene: TRBJ2-2; V gene: TRBV5-6; CDR3 length: 17; CDR3 DNA: TGTGCCAGCAGCTTGGGACTAGCGGGGGGGCGTACCGGGGAGCTGTTTTTT; CDR3 protein: CASSLGLAGGRTGELFF
D gene: TRBD1; clone size: NA; J gene: TRBJ2-7; V gene: TRBV28; CDR3 length: 16; CDR3 DNA: TGTGCCAGCAGTTCAAGGCGGACAGGGTCTGCCTACGAGCAGTACTTC; CDR3 protein: CASSSRRTGSAYEQYF
D gene: TRBD1; clone size: NA; J gene: TRBJ1-1; V gene: TRBV5-1; CDR3 length: 14; CDR3 DNA: TGCGCCAGCAACTCGGACAGGGGACCCACTGAAGCTTTCTTT; CDR3 protein: CASNSDRGPTEAFF
D gene: NA; clone size: NA; J gene: TRBJ1-5; V gene: TRBV7-2; CDR3 length: 15; CDR3 DNA: TGTGCCAGCAGCGGATGGGGGGAGTGGGGACAGCCCCAGCATTTT; CDR3 protein: CASSGWGEWGQPQHF
D gene: TRBD2; clone size: NA; J gene: TRBJ2-3; V gene: TRBV27; CDR3 length: 17; CDR3 DNA: TGTGCCAGCAGTTTATTTCCAGCGGGGATTATCACAGATACGCAGTATTTT; CDR3 protein: CASSLFPAGIITDTQYF